This is a list of T cell receptor beta chains from one sample in a study of response to subunit inactivated influenza vaccine. One entry per CDR3 protein results from TCRdb running MiXCR on the RT-PCR reads. The sample includes 750,000 to 850,000 distinct CDR3 sequences, roughly 20% of them seen just once. The sequenced sample was PBMCs from blood, obtained roughly 5 days after vaccination. The receptors stem from a man aged 50 to 59 who received an inactivated influenza vaccine. Both conserved end residues are part of each CDR3. D genes are given only for firm matches. Only some rows state a clone size, as once, few, many or a class for expanded clones.

v_call	j_call	clone_size	d_call	cdr3_aa	cdr3_nt
TRBV20-1	TRBJ2-7	many	.	CSARELRRRAYEQYF	TGCAGTGCTAGAGAGCTCCGGCGCAGGGCCTACGAGCAGTACTTC
TRBV5-5	TRBJ2-7	once	.	CASSPPLEYEQYF	TGTGCCAGCAGCCCCCCCCTCGAGTACGAGCAGTACTTC
TRBV5-1	TRBJ2-2	.	TRBD1	CASSLGDSTGELFF	TGCGCCAGCAGCTTGGGGGACAGCACCGGGGAGCTGTTTTTT
TRBV9	TRBJ1-3	.	.	CASSDMSGNTIYF	TGTGCCAGCAGTGACATGTCTGGAAACACCATATATTTT
TRBV5-1	TRBJ2-7	few	TRBD1	CASSLGQGYPYEQYF	TGCGCCAGCAGCTTGGGACAGGGATATCCCTACGAGCAGTACTTC
TRBV27	TRBJ2-5	.	.	CASSLQAVGETQYF	TGTGCCAGCAGTTTACAGGCAGTGGGGGAGACCCAGTACTTC
TRBV27	TRBJ2-1	many	.	CASSPLSGDFYNEQFF	TGTGCCAGCAGTCCCCTTAGCGGAGATTTCTACAATGAGCAGTTCTTC
TRBV6-5	TRBJ1-2	.	TRBD1	CASSYSRTGVNHGYTF	TGTGCCAGCAGTTACTCGCGGACAGGAGTTAATCATGGCTACACCTTC
TRBV7-9	TRBJ1-5	many	.	CASSPQGNQPQHF	TGTGCCAGCAGTCCCCAAGGCAATCAGCCCCAGCATTTT
TRBV20-1	TRBJ2-1	.	.	CSARGIGNNEQFF	TGCAGTGCTAGAGGTATAGGGAACAATGAGCAGTTCTTC
TRBV29-1	TRBJ1-3	few	.	CSVSSQWDTIYF	TGCAGCGTGTCCAGTCAGTGGGACACCATATATTTT
TRBV6-1	TRBJ2-5	.	TRBD2	CASRNGLAGQKETQYF	TGTGCCAGCAGGAATGGACTAGCGGGGCAAAAAGAGACCCAGTACTTC
TRBV7-9	TRBJ2-1	.	.	CASSPLGVKGNEQFF	TGTGCCAGCAGCCCCCTGGGGGTGAAAGGCAATGAGCAGTTCTTC
TRBV20-1	TRBJ2-7	few	TRBD1	CSAPPDRGSYEQYF	TGCAGTGCTCCTCCGGACAGGGGATCGTACGAGCAGTACTTC
TRBV2	TRBJ2-2	few	.	CASSTSQGTGELFF	TGTGCCAGCAGCACATCACAGGGCACCGGGGAGCTGTTTTTT
TRBV2	TRBJ1-2	.	TRBD1	CASSEARNTGGYGYTF	TGTGCCAGCAGTGAAGCCAGAAATACAGGGGGCTATGGCTACACCTTC
TRBV20-1	TRBJ1-2	.	TRBD1	CSASTGGDYGYTF	TGCAGTGCTAGTACAGGGGGTGACTATGGCTACACCTTC
TRBV20-1	TRBJ2-5	few	TRBD2	CSARVEGLAGVFQETQYF	TGCAGTGCTAGAGTGGAGGGACTAGCGGGAGTCTTTCAAGAGACCCAGTACTTC
TRBV20-1	TRBJ2-1	many	TRBD2	CSARDRTSGYNEQFF	TGCAGTGCTAGAGATCGAACTAGCGGATACAATGAGCAGTTCTTC
TRBV7-2	TRBJ2-3	.	.	CASSRDGTTDAQYF	TGTGCCAGCAGCCGGGACGGAACCACAGATGCGCAGTATTTT